These 25 T cell receptor beta chains were all obtained from the same sample, sequenced in a study of memory CD8 T cells in hepatitis C reinfection. The time point was: late/post reinfection, 12 to 24 weeks after detection. The sorted cells went straight to TCR sequencing with no prior in vitro expansion. Repertoires were generated with immunoSEQ multiplex PCR, while TCRdb's copy carries only in-frame clones and drops some. Of about 50,000 clones detected, roughly 89% appear once; the ten largest clones hold under 0.9%. Sequencing input: naive CD8+ T cells sorted from blood. These receptors all stem from a young man with hepatitis C virus infection.

V usage is TRBV27 and J usage is TRBJ1-6; D is unclear. This CDR3 has 12 amino acids. In germline, CDR1 is MNHEY, CDR2 SMNVEV (reference sequence). V lost 6 bases to trimming and J lost 6 bases, with 6 bases between them. Written as DNA, the CDR3 is TGTGCCAGCAGGTCGGGTAATTCACCCCTCCACTTT. This codes for CASRSGNSPLHF.

This clone has more than one count but fewer than ten. The chain employs TRBV6-1 and TRBJ1-1; D unclear. Germline V gives CDR1 MNHNS, CDR2 SASEGT. The V gene lost 1 base and the J gene lost 5 bases, with 8 bases spanning the gap. The CDR3 totals 13 residues. The CDR3, as DNA: TGTGCCAGCAGTGAAGACGGGGTTACTGAAGCTTTCTTT. Amino acid sequence: CASSEDGVTEAFF.

About this clone: Sequence at one end of the junction differs from germline and may be a read error. The rearrangement uses TRBV9 and TRBJ1-3; 7 bases are a match to TRBD1. This CDR3 has 15 residues. In germline, CDR1 is SGDLS, CDR2 YYNGEE. The CDR3 is CASSVGQGSGDTIYF. The CDR3 coding sequence is TGTGCCAGCAGCGTAGGACAGGGCAGTGGAGACACCATATATTTT. Full variable domain (rest looked up from reference TRBV9 and TRBJ1-3): DSGVTQTPKHLITATGQRVTLRCSPRSGDLSVYWYQQSLDQGLQFLIQYYNGEERAKGNILERFSAQQFPDLHSELNLSSLELGDSALYFCASSVGQGSGDTIYFGEGSWLTVV.

V usage is TRBV28 and J usage is TRBJ2-6, with D possibly TRBD1 on 6 matching bases. Germline assignment: CDR1 MDHEN and CDR2 SYDVKM. The CDR3 extends over 15 amino acids. Trimming shortened V by 5 bases and J by 2 bases, and 10 bases separated the two germline ends. This CDR3 is CASSPYRAGANVLTF. DNA of the CDR3: TGTGCCAGCAGTCCCTACAGGGCTGGGGCCAACGTCCTGACTTTC.

This chain joins TRBV27 and TRBJ1-1, with D possibly matching TRBD1 (5 bases). Between the trimmed V and J ends, which lost 1 base and 4 bases, there was a span of 10 bases. The CDR3 contains 14 residues. Germline V gene sequence: CDR1 MNHEY, CDR2 SMNVEV (reference sequence). CDR3 loop: CASSLWGSVTEAFF. The CDR3 DNA follows: TGTGCCAGCAGTTTATGGGGCAGCGTCACTGAAGCTTTCTTT.

The CDR3 sequence: CASSPREGHGEQFF. Here the CDR3 DNA reads TGTGCCAGCAGCCCTCGGGAGGGCCACGGTGAGCAGTTCTTC. The V and J genes are TRBV9 and TRBJ2-1; 8 bases are shared with TRBD2. V trimming: 4 bases; J trimming: 9 bases; junction bases outside the gene matches: 9. The CDR3 extends over 14 amino acids. The V gene's germline CDR1 is SGDLS and CDR2 YYNGEE.

This chain links TRBV9 with TRBJ2-5, with 8 nucleotides matching TRBD1. The CDR3 covers 14 residues. CDR1 and CDR2 from the germline V gene are SGDLS and YYNGEE. The V segment lost 0 bases and the J segment 5 bases; nucleotides outside the gene matches: 3. CDR3 region: CASSVGTGWETQYF. The DNA of the CDR3 is TGTGCCAGCAGCGTAGGGACAGGGTGGGAGACCCAGTACTTC.

The gene calls are TRBV27 and TRBJ2-6, with TRBD1 identical over 12 bases. J was trimmed by 3 bases and V by 7 bases; bases with no gene match: 7. The CDR3 length is 17 residues. Germline CDR1 reads MNHEY; CDR2 reads SMNVEV (reference sequence). The CDR3 nucleotides read TGTGCCAGCAAGACGGGACAGGGGGCATTTGGGGCCAACGTCCTGACTTTC. It translates to CASKTGQGAFGANVLTF.

V and J are TRBV5-1 and TRBJ2-1; 10 positions agree with TRBD2. V lost 5 bases and J lost 5; bases outside the gene matches: 19. Germline V gives CDR1 SGHRS, CDR2 YFSETQ. This CDR3 region has 19 residues. CDR3 nucleotides: TGCGCCAGCAGTAAGGGGGTCTTTCTAGCGGGAGACGTGGACAATGAGCAGTTCTTC. Its translation is CASSKGVFLAGDVDNEQFF.

This chain joins TRBV7-6 and TRBJ2-7, with a possible D match to TRBD1 (5 bases). Trimming removed 1 base from V and 2 bases from J, with 18 bases in between. The germline CDR1 and CDR2 sequences are SGHVS and FNYEAQ. This CDR3 contains 17 residues. The CDR3 DNA sequence: TGTGCCAGCAGCTTAGGGCCGAAGGACATAGGGGCCTACGAGCAGTACTTC. This gives the protein CASSLGPKDIGAYEQYF.

CDR3 sequence: CATRASGGTGELFF. Here the CDR3 DNA reads TGTGCCACCCGGGCTAGCGGGGGCACCGGGGAGCTGTTTTTT. This chain links TRBV10-3 with TRBJ2-2; TRBD2 agrees at 10 bases. The CDR3 is 14 residues long. Trimming cost V 10 bases and J 4 bases; bases outside gene matches: 6. Germline-derived CDR1 and CDR2 are ENHRY and SYGVKD.

The chain joins TRBV4-2 to TRBJ2-1; 12 bases are shared with TRBD2. Germline V gene lookup returns CDR1 LGHNA and CDR2 YNFKEQ. V shed 3 bases, J shed 4 bases, and the junction held 10 bases outside the gene matches. This CDR3 comprises 18 residues. CDR3 sequence reads: CASSQTILAGGPYNEQFF. For the CDR3, the DNA is TGTGCCAGCAGCCAGACCATTCTAGCGGGAGGGCCTTACAATGAGCAGTTCTTC.

This clone occurred once. The chain employs TRBV27 and TRBJ1-2; D ambiguous. V was pared by 5 bases and J by 5 bases, with 15 bases between. Germline CDR1 reads MNHEY; CDR2 reads SMNVEV (reference sequence). This CDR3 contains 14 residues. The CDR3 reads CASSDRLGIYGYTF. The CDR3 DNA follows: TGTGCCAGCAGTGACCGACTAGGAATATATGGCTACACCTTC.

The rearrangement uses TRBV7-6 and TRBJ1-6; 8 nucleotides agree with TRBD1. With 5 bases clipped from V and 6 bases from J, the junction kept 6 bases outside the gene matches. This CDR3 region has 15 residues. Germline assignment: CDR1 SGHVS and CDR2 FNYEAQ. CDR3: CASSTGQGTNSPLHF. CDR3 DNA: TGTGCCAGCAGCACCGGACAGGGTACTAATTCACCCCTCCACTTT.

This chain uses TRBV6-5 with TRBJ2-3; TRBD1 is a possible D gene (5 bases). Germline CDR1 MNHEY, CDR2 SVGAGI. The length of the CDR3 is 16 residues. The V gene lost 2 bases and the J gene lost 0 bases, with 12 bases spanning the gap. DNA of the CDR3: TGTGCCAGCAGTTACCAAATGACAGCTAGCACAGATACGCAGTATTTT. Encoded protein: CASSYQMTASTDTQYF.

This clone is a singleton in its sample. J is TRBJ2-2 and V is TRBV4-3; 11 nucleotides agree with TRBD2. The CDR3 is 19 amino acids. The germline CDR1 and CDR2 sequences are LGHNA and YSLEER. V lost 0 bases to trimming and J lost 1 base; unmatched junction nucleotides: 7. In DNA form, the CDR3 reads TGCGCCAGCAGCCAAGAGTCACGCCTAGCGGGGGGGAACACCGGGGAGCTGTTTTTT. Translating it yields CASSQESRLAGGNTGELFF.

The chain joins TRBV4-1 to TRBJ2-1; no definite D call. CDR1 and CDR2 from the germline V gene are MGHRA and YSYEKL. CDR3 length: 14 amino acids. Trimming shortened V by 0 bases and J by 3 bases, and 6 bases separated the two germline ends. CDR3 protein: CASSQENNYNEQFF. Here the CDR3 DNA reads TGCGCCAGCAGCCAAGAAAATAACTACAATGAGCAGTTCTTC.

The chain couples TRBV6-1 to TRBJ2-1; D might be TRBD2 (5 bases). CDR1 is MNHNS and CDR2 is SASEGT in the germline V gene. The CDR3 extends over 13 amino acids. V was clipped by 0 bases and J by 8 bases, with 8 bases between them. The CDR3 is CASSEALGYEQFF. As DNA, the CDR3 is TGTGCCAGCAGTGAAGCACTAGGATATGAGCAGTTCTTC.

The genes are TRBV4-1 and TRBJ2-2; D is unresolved. The V end was cut by 0 bases, the J end by 4 bases, with 9 bases between. This CDR3 has 15 residues. The germline CDR1 and CDR2 sequences are MGHRA and YSYEKL. The CDR3 here is CASSQDGLATGELFF. The CDR3 DNA sequence: TGCGCCAGCAGCCAAGATGGGCTTGCCACCGGGGAGCTGTTTTTT.

The chain has TRBV27 and TRBJ2-5; 8 nucleotides line up with TRBD1. Germline loops: CDR1 MNHEY, CDR2 SMNVEV (reference sequence). V was clipped by 2 bases and J by 6 bases; unmatched bases: 11. The CDR3 runs to 16 residues. The CDR3 is CASSLTGGRVRQTQYF. The CDR3 DNA sequence: TGTGCCAGCAGTTTAACAGGGGGTAGGGTTCGGCAGACCCAGTACTTC.

The chain employs TRBV7-9 and TRBJ1-4; 9 nucleotides line up with TRBD1. V lost 4 bases and J lost 8; bases outside the gene matches: 8. This CDR3 is built from 15 residues. Germline V gene data show CDR1 as SEHNR and CDR2 as FQNEAQ (reference sequence). The CDR3 here is CASSSGTGLTEKLFF. CDR3 nucleotides: TGTGCCAGCAGCTCCGGGACAGGGTTAACCGAAAAACTGTTTTTT.

The CDR3 region is CASSGSGRLTYEQYF. The CDR3 DNA is TGTGCCAGCAGCGGGAGCGGGAGACTTACCTACGAGCAGTACTTC. V is TRBV2 and J is TRBJ2-7; 8 bases line up with TRBD2. V lost 6 bases to trimming and J lost 2 bases; unmatched junction nucleotides: 9. Per the germline V gene, CDR1 is SNHLY and CDR2 is FYNNEI. The CDR3 spans 15 residues.

This chain uses TRBV27 with TRBJ2-7; no firm D call. The germline V gene has CDR1 MNHEY and CDR2 SMNVEV (reference sequence). The CDR3 has 14 residues. V lost 4 bases, J lost 7 bases, and 17 bases lay in between. CDR3 sequence: CASSSLSRSKEQYV. CDR3 in DNA: TGTGCCAGCAGTTCCCTTAGTCGGTCAAAGGAGCAGTACGTC.

The chain joins TRBV10-1 to TRBJ2-5, with 11 bases that match TRBD2. CDR3 length: 15 residues. Germline V CDR1 and CDR2: WNHNN, SYGVQD (reference sequence). The V segment lost 3 bases and the J segment 3 bases; nucleotides outside the gene matches: 3. DNA for the CDR3: TGCGCCAGCAGTGACTCACTAGCGGGAGAAGAGACCCAGTACTTC. Translating it yields CASSDSLAGEETQYF.

This chain's CDR3 is CASSFDSGRISYEQYF. CDR3 coding DNA: TGCGCCAGCAGCTTCGATAGCGGGAGGATCTCCTACGAGCAGTACTTC. The chain links TRBV5-1 to TRBJ2-7; 10 bases match TRBD2. The CDR3 extends over 16 amino acids. The germline gives CDR1 SGHRS, CDR2 YFSETQ. V lost 2 bases, J lost 0 bases, and 5 bases stayed unmatched.